These T cell receptor beta chains were read from a single sample in a study of blood T cell repertoires in COVID-19. Using immunoSEQ multiplex PCR, the repertoire was profiled, and TCRdb retains in-frame clones only, with some absent. This table has around 150,000 clones, 70% to 90% appearing once. Sequenced material: PBMCs or T cells enriched from blood (not recorded which). These receptors were taken from a woman between 40 and 55 years old who had recovered from COVID-19. CDR3s include the opening cysteine and the closing phenylalanine or tryptophan. Not every row has a clone size; where given, it reads once, few, many or a size class.

CASSIRGSGETQYF,TRBV19,.
CASSLRLNEQFF,TRBV7-9,.
CASSIEGAANTGELFF,TRBV19,few
CASSERQADSGNTIYF,TRBV25-1,once
CASSVGRTGETEAFF,TRBV10-1,.
CASSLATDRGHEQYF,TRBV5-1,.
CASSPRRAGTGNEQFF,TRBV3-1/TRBV3-2,.
CASSRSATNEKLFF,TRBV19,.
CASKVAAGELFF,TRBV2,.
CASAPLGTQYF,TRBV12-5,.
CATSDPSGEDKQFF,TRBV24-1,many
CASSVLPRDRGRSTGELFF,TRBV9,.
CASSGTSGSRETQYF,TRBV9,.
CASSQDWRGGPYEQYF,TRBV3-1/TRBV3-2,once
CASSLLGGEKLFF,TRBV4-1,.
CAWSDTGDEQFF,TRBV30,once
CASSLEPRALNTEAFF,TRBV5-5,.
CASSAGVVTEAFF,TRBV19,once
CASSEGVFNQPQHF,TRBV25-1,.
CASSEDRQNIQYF,TRBV2,.
CATSRDKQGQETQYF,TRBV15,.
CASSSWSLRPGQGADSNQPQHF,TRBV2,.
CASRETGGDEQFF,TRBV19,.
CASSKNRAATNEKLFF,TRBV19,few
CASSATTGEKLFF,TRBV2,.
CASSEALAGGRNEQFF,TRBV6-1,once
CASSPEDTQYF,TRBV12-3/TRBV12-4,.
CASSPRDRATYEQYF,TRBV5-1,.
CASSLLTGGSDTQYF,TRBV5-6,many
CASSETGSYEQYF,TRBV6-1,.
CASSLALVAGGSYEQYF,TRBV7-8,.
CASSLERYQPQHF,TRBV28,few
CASKRDREVNSDEQYF,TRBV19,.
CAWSVGGFFRTEAFF,TRBV30,.
CASSKWTGGGTEAFF,TRBV5-4,few
CATLSGTDKNTEAFF,TRBV19,.
CASSQDGGGYTF,TRBV4-1,.
CAIKGTGDWEQYF,TRBV10-3,.
CASSQARQAYRYTF,TRBV4-2,.
CASSPVALQETQYF,TRBV7-8,.
CASSSRSRGKNQPQHF,TRBV7-3,few
CAWGVGPEAFF,TRBV30,.
CASSESGPYEQYF,TRBV6-1,once
CASSLSQGQGSGYTF,TRBV11-2,.
CASQRGYNNEQFF,TRBV12-3/TRBV12-4,.
CASSYVAGSGQETQYF,TRBV6-2/TRBV6-3,.
CASSLGLQRNYGYTF,TRBV7-9,.
CASSRTASNEKLFF,TRBV2,.
CAWSVLETGGNEQFF,TRBV30,.
CASSRQQGMYEKLFF,TRBV18,.
CAGRVYTEAFF,TRBV30,many